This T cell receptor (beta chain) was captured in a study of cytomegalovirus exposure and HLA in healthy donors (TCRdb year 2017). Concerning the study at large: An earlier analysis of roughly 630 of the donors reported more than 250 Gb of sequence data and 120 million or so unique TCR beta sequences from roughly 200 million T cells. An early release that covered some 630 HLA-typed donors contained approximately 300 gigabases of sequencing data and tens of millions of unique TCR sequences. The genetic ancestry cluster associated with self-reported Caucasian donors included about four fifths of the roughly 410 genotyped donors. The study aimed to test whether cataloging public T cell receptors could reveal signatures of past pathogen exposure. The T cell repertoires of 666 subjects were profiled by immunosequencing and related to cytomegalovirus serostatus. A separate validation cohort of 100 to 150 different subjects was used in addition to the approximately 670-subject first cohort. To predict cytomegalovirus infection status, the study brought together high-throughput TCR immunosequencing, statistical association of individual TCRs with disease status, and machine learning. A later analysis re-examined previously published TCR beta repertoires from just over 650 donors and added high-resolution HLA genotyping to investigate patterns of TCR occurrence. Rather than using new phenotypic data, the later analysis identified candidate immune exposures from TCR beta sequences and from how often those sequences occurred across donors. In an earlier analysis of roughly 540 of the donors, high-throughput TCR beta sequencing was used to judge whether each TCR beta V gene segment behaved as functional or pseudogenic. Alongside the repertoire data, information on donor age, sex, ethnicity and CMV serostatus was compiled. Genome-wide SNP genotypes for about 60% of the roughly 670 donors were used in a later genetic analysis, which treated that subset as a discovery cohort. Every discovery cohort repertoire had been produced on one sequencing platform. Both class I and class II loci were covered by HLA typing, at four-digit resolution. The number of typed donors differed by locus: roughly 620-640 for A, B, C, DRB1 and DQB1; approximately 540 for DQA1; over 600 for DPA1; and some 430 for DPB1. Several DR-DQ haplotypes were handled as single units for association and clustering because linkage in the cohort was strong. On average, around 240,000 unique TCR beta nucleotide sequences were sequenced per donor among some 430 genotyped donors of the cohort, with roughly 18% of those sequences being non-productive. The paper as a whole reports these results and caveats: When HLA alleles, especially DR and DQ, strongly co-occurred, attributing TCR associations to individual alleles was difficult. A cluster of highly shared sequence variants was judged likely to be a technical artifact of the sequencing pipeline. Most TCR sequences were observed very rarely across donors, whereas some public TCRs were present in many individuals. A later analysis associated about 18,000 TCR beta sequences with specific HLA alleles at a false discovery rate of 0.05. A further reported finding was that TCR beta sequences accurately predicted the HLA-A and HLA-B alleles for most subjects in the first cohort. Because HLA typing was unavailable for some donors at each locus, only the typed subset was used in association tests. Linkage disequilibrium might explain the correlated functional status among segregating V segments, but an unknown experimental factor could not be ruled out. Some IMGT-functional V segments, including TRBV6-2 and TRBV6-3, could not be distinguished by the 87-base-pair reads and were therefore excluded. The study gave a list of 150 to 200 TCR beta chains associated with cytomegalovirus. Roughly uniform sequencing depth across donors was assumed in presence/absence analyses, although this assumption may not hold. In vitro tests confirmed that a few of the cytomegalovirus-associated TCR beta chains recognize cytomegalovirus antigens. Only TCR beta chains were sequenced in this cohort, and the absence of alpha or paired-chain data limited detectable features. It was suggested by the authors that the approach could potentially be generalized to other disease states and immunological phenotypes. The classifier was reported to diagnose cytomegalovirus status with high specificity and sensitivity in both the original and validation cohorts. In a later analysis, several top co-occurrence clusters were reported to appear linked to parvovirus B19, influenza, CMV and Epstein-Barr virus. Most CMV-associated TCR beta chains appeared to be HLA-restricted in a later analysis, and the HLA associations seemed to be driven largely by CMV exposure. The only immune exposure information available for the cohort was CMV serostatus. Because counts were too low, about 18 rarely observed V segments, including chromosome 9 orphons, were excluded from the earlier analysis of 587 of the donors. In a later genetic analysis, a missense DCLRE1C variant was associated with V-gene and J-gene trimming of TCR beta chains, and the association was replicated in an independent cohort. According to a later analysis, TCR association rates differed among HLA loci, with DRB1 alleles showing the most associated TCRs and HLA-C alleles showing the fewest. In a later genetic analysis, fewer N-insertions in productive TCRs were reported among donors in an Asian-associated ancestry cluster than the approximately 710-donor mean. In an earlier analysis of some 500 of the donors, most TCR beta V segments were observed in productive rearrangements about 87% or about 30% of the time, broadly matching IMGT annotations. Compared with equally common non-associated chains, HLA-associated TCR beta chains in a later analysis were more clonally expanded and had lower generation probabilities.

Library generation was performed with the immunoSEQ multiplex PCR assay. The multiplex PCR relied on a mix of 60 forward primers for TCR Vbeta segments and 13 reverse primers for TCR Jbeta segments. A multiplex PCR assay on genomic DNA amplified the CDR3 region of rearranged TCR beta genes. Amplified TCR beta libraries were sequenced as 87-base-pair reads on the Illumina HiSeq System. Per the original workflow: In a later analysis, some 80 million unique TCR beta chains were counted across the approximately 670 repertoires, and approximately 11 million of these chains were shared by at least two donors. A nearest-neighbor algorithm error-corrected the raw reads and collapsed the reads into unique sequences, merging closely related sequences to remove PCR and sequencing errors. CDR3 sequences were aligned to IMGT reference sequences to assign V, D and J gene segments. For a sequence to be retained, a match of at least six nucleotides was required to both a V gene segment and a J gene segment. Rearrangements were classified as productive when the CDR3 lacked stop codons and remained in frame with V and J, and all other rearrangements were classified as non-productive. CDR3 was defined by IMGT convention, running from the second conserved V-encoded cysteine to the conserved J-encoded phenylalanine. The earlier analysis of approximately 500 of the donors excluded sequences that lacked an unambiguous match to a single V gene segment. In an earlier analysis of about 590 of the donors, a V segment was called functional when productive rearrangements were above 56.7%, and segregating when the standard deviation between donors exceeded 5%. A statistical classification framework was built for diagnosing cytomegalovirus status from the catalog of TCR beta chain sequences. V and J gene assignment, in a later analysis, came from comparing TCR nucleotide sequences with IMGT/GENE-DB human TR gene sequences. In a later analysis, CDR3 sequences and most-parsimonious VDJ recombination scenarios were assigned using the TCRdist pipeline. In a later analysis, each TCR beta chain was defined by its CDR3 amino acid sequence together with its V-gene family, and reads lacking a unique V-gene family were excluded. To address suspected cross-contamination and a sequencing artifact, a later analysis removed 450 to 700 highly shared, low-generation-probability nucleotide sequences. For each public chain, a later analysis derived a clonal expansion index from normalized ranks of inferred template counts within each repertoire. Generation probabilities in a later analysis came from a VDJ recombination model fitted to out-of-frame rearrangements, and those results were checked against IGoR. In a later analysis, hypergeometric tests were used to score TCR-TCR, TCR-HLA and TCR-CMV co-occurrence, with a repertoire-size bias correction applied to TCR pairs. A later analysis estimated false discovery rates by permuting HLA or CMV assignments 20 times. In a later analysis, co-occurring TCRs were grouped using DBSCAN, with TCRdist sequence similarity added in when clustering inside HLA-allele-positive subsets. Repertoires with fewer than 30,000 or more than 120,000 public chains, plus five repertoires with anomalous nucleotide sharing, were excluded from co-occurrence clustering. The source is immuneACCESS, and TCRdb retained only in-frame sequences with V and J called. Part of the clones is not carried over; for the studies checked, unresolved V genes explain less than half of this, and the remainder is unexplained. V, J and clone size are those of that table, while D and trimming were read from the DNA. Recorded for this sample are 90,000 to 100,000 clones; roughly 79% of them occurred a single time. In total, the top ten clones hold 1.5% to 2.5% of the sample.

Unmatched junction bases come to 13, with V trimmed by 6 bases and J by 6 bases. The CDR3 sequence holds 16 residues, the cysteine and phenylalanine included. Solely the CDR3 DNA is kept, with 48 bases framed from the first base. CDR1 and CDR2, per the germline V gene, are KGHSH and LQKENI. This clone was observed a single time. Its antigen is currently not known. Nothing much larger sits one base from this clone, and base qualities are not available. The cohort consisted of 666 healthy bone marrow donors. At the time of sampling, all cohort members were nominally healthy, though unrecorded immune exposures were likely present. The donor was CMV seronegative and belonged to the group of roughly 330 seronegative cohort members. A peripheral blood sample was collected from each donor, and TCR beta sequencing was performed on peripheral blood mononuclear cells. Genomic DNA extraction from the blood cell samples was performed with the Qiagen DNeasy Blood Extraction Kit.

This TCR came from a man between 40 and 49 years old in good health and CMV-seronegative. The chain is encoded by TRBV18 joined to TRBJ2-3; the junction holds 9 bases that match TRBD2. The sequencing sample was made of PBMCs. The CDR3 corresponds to CASSPVQRGAMDTQYF. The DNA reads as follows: TGTGCCAGCTCCCCAGTTCAGCGGGGGGCCATGGATACGCAGTATTTT.